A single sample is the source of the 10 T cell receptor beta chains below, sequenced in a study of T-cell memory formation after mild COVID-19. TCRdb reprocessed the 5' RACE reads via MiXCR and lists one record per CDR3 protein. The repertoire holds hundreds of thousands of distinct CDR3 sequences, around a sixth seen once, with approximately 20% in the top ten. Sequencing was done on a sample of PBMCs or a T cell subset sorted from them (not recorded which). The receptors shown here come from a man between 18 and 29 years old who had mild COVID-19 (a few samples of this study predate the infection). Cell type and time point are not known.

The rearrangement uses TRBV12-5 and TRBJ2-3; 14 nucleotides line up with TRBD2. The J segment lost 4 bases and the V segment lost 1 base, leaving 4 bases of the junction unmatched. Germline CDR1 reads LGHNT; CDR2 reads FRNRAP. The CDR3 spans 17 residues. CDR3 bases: TGTGCTAGTGGTTTGGCCAGACTAGCGGGGGGGCCAGATACGCAGTATTTT. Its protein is CASGLARLAGGPDTQYF.

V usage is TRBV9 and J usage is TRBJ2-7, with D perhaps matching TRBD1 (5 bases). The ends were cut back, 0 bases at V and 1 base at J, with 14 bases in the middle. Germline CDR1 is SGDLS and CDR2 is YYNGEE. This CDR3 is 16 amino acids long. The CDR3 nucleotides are TGTGCCAGCAGCGTAGGTAGCCAGGGTGCATCCTACGAGCAGTACTTC. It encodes CASSVGSQGASYEQYF.

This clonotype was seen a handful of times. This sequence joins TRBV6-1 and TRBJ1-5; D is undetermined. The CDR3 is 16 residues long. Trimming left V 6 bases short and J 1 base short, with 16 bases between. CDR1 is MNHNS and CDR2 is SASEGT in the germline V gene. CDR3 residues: CASRSYFAQSNQPQHF. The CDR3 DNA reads TGTGCCAGCAGGTCCTACTTCGCACAAAGCAATCAGCCCCAGCATTTT.

The CDR3 DNA is TGTGCCAGCAGCCAATCTCCTACGAATACGCAGTATTTT. Translated: CASSQSPTNTQYF. The gene calls are TRBV9 and TRBJ2-3; D is unresolved. This CDR3 is built from 13 residues. CDR1 is SGDLS, CDR2 YYNGEE, per germline. V was clipped by 4 bases and J by 7 bases, with 13 bases between them.

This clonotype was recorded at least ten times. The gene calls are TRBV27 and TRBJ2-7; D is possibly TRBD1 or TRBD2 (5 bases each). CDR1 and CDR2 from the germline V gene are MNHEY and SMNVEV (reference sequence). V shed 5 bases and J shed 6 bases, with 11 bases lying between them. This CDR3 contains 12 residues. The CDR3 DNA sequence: TGTGCCAGCAGTCCGACTGGGGGCGAGCAGTACGTC. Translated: CASSPTGGEQYV.

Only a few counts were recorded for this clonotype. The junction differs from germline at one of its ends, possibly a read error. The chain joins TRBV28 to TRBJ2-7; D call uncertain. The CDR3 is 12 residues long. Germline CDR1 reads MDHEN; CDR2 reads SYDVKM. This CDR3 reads CATSGHRYEQYF. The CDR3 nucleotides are TGTGCCACCAGTGGCCACCGGTACGAGCAGTACTTC.

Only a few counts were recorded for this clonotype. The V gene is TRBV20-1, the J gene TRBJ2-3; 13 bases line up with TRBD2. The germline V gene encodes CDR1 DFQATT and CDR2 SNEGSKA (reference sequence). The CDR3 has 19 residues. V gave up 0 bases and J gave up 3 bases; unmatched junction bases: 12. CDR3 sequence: CSARDGAGLAGEDTDTQYF. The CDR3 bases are TGCAGTGCTAGAGATGGTGCCGGACTAGCGGGAGAGGATACAGATACGCAGTATTTT.

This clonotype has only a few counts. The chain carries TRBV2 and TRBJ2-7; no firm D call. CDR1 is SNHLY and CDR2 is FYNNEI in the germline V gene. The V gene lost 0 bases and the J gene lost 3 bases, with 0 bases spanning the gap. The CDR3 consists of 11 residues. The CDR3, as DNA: TGTGCCAGCAGTGAAGCCTACGAGCAGTACGTC. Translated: CASSEAYEQYV.

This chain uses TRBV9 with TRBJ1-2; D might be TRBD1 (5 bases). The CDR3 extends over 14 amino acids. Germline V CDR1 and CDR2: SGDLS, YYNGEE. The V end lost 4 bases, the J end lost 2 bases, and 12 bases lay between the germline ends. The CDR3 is CASSSGHLNYGYTF. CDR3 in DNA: TGTGCCAGCAGCTCTGGACACCTAAACTATGGCTACACCTTC.

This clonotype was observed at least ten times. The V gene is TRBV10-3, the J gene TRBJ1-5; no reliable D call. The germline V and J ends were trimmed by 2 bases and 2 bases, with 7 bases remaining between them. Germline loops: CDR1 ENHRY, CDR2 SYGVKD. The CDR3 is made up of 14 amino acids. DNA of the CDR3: TGTGCCATCAGTGAGGGGGTTCGCAATCAGCCCCAGCATTTT. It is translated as CAISEGVRNQPQHF.